This TCR beta chain comes out of a study of blood T cell repertoires in COVID-19. Study in general: Donors in the United States, Italy and Spain gave samples during acute or convalescent COVID-19. PBMCs, B-cell-depleted T cells, or T cells provided the cDNA or gDNA that made up the material.

The CDR3 totals 16 residues. J was trimmed by 0 bases and V by 5 bases; bases with no gene match: 10. CDR1 and CDR2 (germline): LNHDA, SQIVND (reference sequence). Seattle patients were enrolled while actively infected and followed longitudinally. Libraries were prepared by immunoSEQ multiplex PCR; TCRdb keeps only in-frame clonotypes and omits some of them. Among 300,000 to 400,000 clones listed, more than 75% were seen once. Material for sequencing was peripheral blood. The clonotype comes from a woman aged 45-65 years with COVID-19, enrolled during active disease. The chain carries TRBV19 and TRBJ2-7, with 7 bases identical to TRBD2. CDR3 sequence: CASSDPTSSSSYEQYF. The CDR3 DNA sequence: TGTGCCAGTAGTGATCCGACTAGCTCCTCCTCCTACGAGCAGTACTTC.